The 22 T cell receptor beta chains below all came from one sample that was sequenced in a study of blood T cell repertoires in COVID-19. Sequencing was performed with immunoSEQ multiplex PCR; in TCRdb, only in-frame clones are kept and a portion is missing. The profile shows a few hundred thousand clones, roughly 81% of them singletons. Sequenced: peripheral blood. These receptors were collected from a man aged 50 or older who had recovered from COVID-19.

The rearrangement links TRBV5-4 to TRBJ2-3; D is ambiguous. There are 14 residues in the CDR3. CDR1 is SGHNT, CDR2 YYREEE, per germline (reference sequence). Trimming took off 2 bases at V and 2 bases at J, with 9 bases between the two ends. The CDR3 region is CASSFGSDTDTQYF. For the CDR3, the DNA is TGTGCCAGCAGCTTCGGGTCTGACACAGATACGCAGTATTTT.

This chain links TRBV5-1 with TRBJ2-5; 9 bases line up with TRBD2. J gave up 2 bases and V 3 bases, and 14 bases lay outside the gene matches. CDR1 SGHRS and CDR2 YFSETQ come from the germline V gene. The CDR3 has 18 residues. This chain's CDR3 is CASSSGLAFPGSQETQYF. CDR3 in DNA: TGCGCCAGCAGCTCCGGACTAGCGTTCCCCGGGTCACAAGAGACCCAGTACTTC.

J is TRBJ2-2 and V is TRBV4-1; 11 positions match TRBD2. Per germline, CDR1 MGHRA and CDR2 YSYEKL. After removal of 2 bases from V and 6 bases from J, the junction contained 5 bases not matched to a gene. The CDR3 consists of 16 residues. CDR3 bases: TGCGCCAGCAGCCAACCGACTAGCGGGAAGGCCGGGGAGCTGTTTTTT. It specifies CASSQPTSGKAGELFF.

The chain has TRBV5-1 and TRBJ2-1, with a tentative D call TRBD2 (6 bases). Trimming took off 4 bases at V and 2 bases at J, with 16 bases between the two ends. Germline V CDR1 and CDR2: SGHRS, YFSETQ. The length of the CDR3 is 16 residues. CDR3 sequence: CASSATGTETYNEQFF. The CDR3 DNA sequence: TGCGCCAGCAGCGCCACCGGGACTGAGACCTACAATGAGCAGTTCTTC.

The genes are TRBV29-1 and TRBJ2-7; 15 bases match TRBD2. Germline CDR1 SQVTM, CDR2 ANQGSEA. The CDR3 consists of 17 residues. The junction had 11 bases not matched to a gene; V was cut back by 5 bases and J by 3 bases. The CDR3 region is CSVKTGLAGGHFYEQYF. In nucleotides, the CDR3 is TGCAGCGTTAAAACCGGACTAGCGGGAGGGCACTTCTACGAGCAGTACTTC.

The V and J genes are TRBV27 and TRBJ2-7, with 7 positions matching TRBD1. J was trimmed by 3 bases and V by 3 bases; bases with no gene match: 8. The CDR3 covers 15 residues. Germline V gene data show CDR1 as MNHEY and CDR2 as SMNVEV (reference sequence). The DNA for the CDR3 is TGTGCCAGCAGTTTGGCGTTGGGACAGCTCTACGAGCAGTACTTC. Encoded protein: CASSLALGQLYEQYF.

This clone was counted only a few times. The V and J genes are TRBV11-2 and TRBJ2-7; TRBD2 might be the D (5 bases). The CDR3 sequence is 14 residues long. Germline CDR1 SGHAT, CDR2 FQNNGV. The germline V and J ends were trimmed by 1 base and 1 base, with 8 bases remaining between them. CDR3 coding DNA: TGTGCCAGCAGCTTAGTACCGGGGTCCTACGAGCAGTACTTC. Encoded protein: CASSLVPGSYEQYF.

The V gene is TRBV6-6, the J gene TRBJ1-3; 9 bases map to TRBD1. This CDR3 comprises 17 residues. V lost 5 bases, J lost 0 bases, and 8 bases stayed unmatched. Germline loops: CDR1 MNHNY, CDR2 SVGAGI (reference sequence). The CDR3 nucleotides read TGTGCCAGCAGTCGCGGCGGGACAGGGAGCTCTGGAAACACCATATATTTT. It yields the protein CASSRGGTGSSGNTIYF.

The chain links TRBV7-9 to TRBJ2-3; possible D gene TRBD2, 5 bases. Per the germline V gene, CDR1 is SEHNR and CDR2 is FQNEAQ (reference sequence). This CDR3 is 14 amino acids long. Trimming shortened V by 5 bases and J by 6 bases, and 15 bases separated the two germline ends. This chain's CDR3 is CASSLITTGDTQYF. In DNA form, the CDR3 reads TGTGCCAGCAGCCTCATAACGACGGGGGATACGCAGTATTTT.

The chain uses TRBV25-1 and TRBJ2-7; 9 nucleotides align to TRBD2. Germline V gene lookup returns CDR1 MGHDK and CDR2 SYGVNS. The CDR3 covers 16 residues. J was trimmed by 3 bases and V by 8 bases; bases with no gene match: 14. The CDR3 nucleotides read TGTGCCAGCGGTGGGCTAGCGGGAAGTTCCCTCTACGAGCAGTACTTC. Its protein product is CASGGLAGSSLYEQYF.

The rearrangement links TRBV19 to TRBJ2-2; 9 positions match TRBD1. There are 15 residues in the CDR3. CDR1 LNHDA and CDR2 SQIVND come from the germline V gene (reference sequence). V lost 6 bases to trimming and J lost 7 bases; unmatched junction nucleotides: 9. In DNA form, the CDR3 reads TGTGCCAGTAGACACAGGGGACAGGGAAGCGGGGAGCTGTTTTTT. This gives the protein CASRHRGQGSGELFF. The full variable domain, rest sourced from reference TRBV19 and TRBJ2-2, is DGGITQSPKYLFRKEGQNVTLSCEQNLNHDAMYWYRQDPGQGLRLIYYSQIVNDFQKGDIAEGYSVSREKKESFPLTVTSAQKNPTAFYLCASRHRGQGSGELFFGEGSRLTVL.

This chain links TRBV27 with TRBJ2-3; TRBD2 matches at 7 bases. The CDR3 spans 15 residues. Germline loops: CDR1 MNHEY, CDR2 SMNVEV (reference sequence). Trimming at V came to 6 bases and at J to 5 bases, leaving 11 bases not matched to a gene. The DNA of the CDR3 is TGTGCCAGCAGACCTAGCGGACCTGTACGAGATACGCAGTATTTT. It encodes CASRPSGPVRDTQYF.

The chain has TRBV19 and TRBJ1-4; 7 nucleotides agree with TRBD1. The CDR3 length is 18 residues. Germline V gene data show CDR1 as LNHDA and CDR2 as SQIVND (reference sequence). After removal of 2 bases from V and 4 bases from J, the junction contained 13 bases not matched to a gene. Written as DNA, the CDR3 is TGTGCCAGTAGTATATTCCCGGGACAGCGGACTTATAATGAAAAACTGTTTTTT. Translating it yields CASSIFPGQRTYNEKLFF. The whole variable domain, filled in from reference TRBV19 and TRBJ1-4, reads DGGITQSPKYLFRKEGQNVTLSCEQNLNHDAMYWYRQDPGQGLRLIYYSQIVNDFQKGDIAEGYSVSREKKESFPLTVTSAQKNPTAFYLCASSIFPGQRTYNEKLFFGSGTQLSVL.

The chain employs TRBV11-2 and TRBJ2-7; 9 bases agree with TRBD1. The CDR3 runs to 15 residues. Germline CDR1 SGHAT, CDR2 FQNNGV. V was pared by 6 bases and J by 4 bases, with 10 bases of the junction left unmatched. CDR3 amino acids: CASRKPGTGIYEQYF. CDR3 bases: TGTGCCAGCAGGAAACCCGGGACAGGGATTTACGAGCAGTACTTC.

The V and J genes are TRBV5-1 and TRBJ2-7; TRBD1 is a possible D gene (5 bases). Germline CDR1 and CDR2: SGHRS and YFSETQ. This CDR3 comprises 14 residues. V lost 5 bases and J 1 base, leaving 13 bases between the germline ends. The DNA of the CDR3 is TGCGCCAGCAGACCGACAGTGACTTCCTACGAGCAGTACTTC. This gives the protein CASRPTVTSYEQYF.

This chain joins TRBV28 and TRBJ1-3, with 8 bases aligning to TRBD1. This CDR3 is built from 15 residues. The J segment lost 0 bases and the V segment lost 4 bases, leaving 2 bases of the junction unmatched. Per the germline V gene, CDR1 is MDHEN and CDR2 is SYDVKM. DNA of the CDR3: TGTGCCAGCAGTTACAGGGGGTTCTCTGGAAACACCATATATTTT. It specifies CASSYRGFSGNTIYF.

The chain recombines TRBV5-6 with TRBJ2-1, with 9 bases that match TRBD1. CDR1 and CDR2 (germline): SGHDT, YYEEEE. Trimming removed 3 bases from V and 8 bases from J; junction bases left unmatched: 9. The CDR3 sequence is 15 residues long. CDR3 in DNA: TGTGCCAGCAGCTCGGGACAGGGCCCTGCCGATGAGCAGTTCTTC. It codes for CASSSGQGPADEQFF.

V and J are TRBV28 and TRBJ1-6, with 8 positions matching TRBD1. Germline values: CDR1 MDHEN, CDR2 SYDVKM. This CDR3 contains 14 residues. V dropped 6 bases and J dropped 9; count of bases not matched to a gene: 7. The CDR3 reads CASSRQGKTSPLHF. The CDR3 DNA reads as TGTGCCAGCAGCCGACAGGGGAAGACTTCACCCCTCCACTTT.

The J gene is TRBJ2-1, the V gene TRBV30; 8 positions match TRBD1. Looked up from germline, CDR1 is GTSNPN and CDR2 is SVGIG (reference sequence). CDR3 length: 14 amino acids. V was pared by 3 bases and J by 4 bases, with 5 bases of the junction left unmatched. CDR3: CAWSSGGSYNEQFF. In DNA, the CDR3 is TGTGCCTGGAGCTCAGGGGGCTCGTACAATGAGCAGTTCTTC.

This sequence joins TRBV5-1 and TRBJ2-7; TRBD1 aligns across 8 bases. This CDR3 region has 17 residues. V shed 1 base, J shed 5 bases, and the junction held 14 bases outside the gene matches. Germline CDR1 and CDR2: SGHRS and YFSETQ. CDR3 region: CASSLSAFGQGGNEQYF. In DNA, the CDR3 is TGCGCCAGCAGCTTGTCGGCCTTCGGACAGGGTGGCAACGAGCAGTACTTC.

The V gene is TRBV6-5, the J gene TRBJ2-7; D may be TRBD1 (5 bases). CDR3 size: 14 residues. Germline V gene data show CDR1 as MNHEY and CDR2 as SVGAGI. The V end was cut by 0 bases, the J end by 3 bases, with 9 bases between. This chain's CDR3 is CASSYSQGSYEQYF. CDR3 bases: TGTGCCAGCAGTTACTCTCAGGGCAGCTACGAGCAGTACTTC.

The V call is TRBV23-1, the J call TRBJ2-1; D gene unclear. TRBV23-1 is classed as an ORF, of uncertain function. The CDR3 has 14 amino acids. V lost 1 base and J 7 bases, leaving 11 bases between the germline ends. CDR3 DNA sequence: TGCGCCAGCAGTCAATATTTTACCGCGAATGAGCAGTTCTTC. Translated: CASSQYFTANEQFF.